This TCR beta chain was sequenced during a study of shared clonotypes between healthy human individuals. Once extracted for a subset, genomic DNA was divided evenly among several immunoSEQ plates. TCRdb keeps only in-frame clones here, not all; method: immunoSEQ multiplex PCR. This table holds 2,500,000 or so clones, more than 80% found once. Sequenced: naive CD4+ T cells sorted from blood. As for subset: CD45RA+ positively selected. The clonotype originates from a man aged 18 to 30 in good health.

The CDR3 region is CASSFRSGNQPQHF. The CDR3 nucleotides are TGTGCCAGCAGTTTTAGGAGCGGCAATCAGCCCCAGCATTTT. The chain is built from TRBV28 and TRBJ1-5, with D uncertain. Trimming took off 3 bases at V and 2 bases at J, with 8 bases between the two ends. There are 14 residues in the CDR3. Germline assignment: CDR1 MDHEN and CDR2 SYDVKM.